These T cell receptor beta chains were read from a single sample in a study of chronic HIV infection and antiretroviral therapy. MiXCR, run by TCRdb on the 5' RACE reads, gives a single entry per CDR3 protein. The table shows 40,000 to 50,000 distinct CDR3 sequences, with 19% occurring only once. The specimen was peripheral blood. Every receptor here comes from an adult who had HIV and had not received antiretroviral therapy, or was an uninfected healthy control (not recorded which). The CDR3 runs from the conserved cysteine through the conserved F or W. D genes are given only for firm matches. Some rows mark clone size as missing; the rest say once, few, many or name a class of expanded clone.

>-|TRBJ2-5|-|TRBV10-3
CATRGRDYDETQYF
TGTGCCACCAGGGGCCGGGACTATGATGAGACCCAGTACTTC
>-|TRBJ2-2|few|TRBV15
CATSRDTGSTGELFF
TGTGCCACCAGCAGAGATACGGGTTCCACCGGGGAGCTGTTTTTT
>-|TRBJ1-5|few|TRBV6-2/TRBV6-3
CASTGDARGNQPQHF
TGTGCCAGCACCGGGGACGCCAGAGGCAATCAGCCCCAGCATTTT
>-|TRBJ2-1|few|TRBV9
CASSVASTEYNEQFF
TGTGCCAGCAGCGTAGCTTCGACCGAGTACAATGAGCAGTTCTTC
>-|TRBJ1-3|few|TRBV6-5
CASRTISGNTIYF
TGTGCCAGCAGAACTATCTCTGGAAACACCATATATTTT
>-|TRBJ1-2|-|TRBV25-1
CASSEYRWLGGYTF
TGTGCCAGCAGTGAATACCGTTGGCTCGGGGGCTACACCTTC
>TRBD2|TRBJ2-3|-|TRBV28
CASRGGADTQYF
TGTGCCAGCAGGGGGGGGGCAGATACGCAGTATTTT
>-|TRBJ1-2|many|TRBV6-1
CASSEKDNYGYTF
TGTGCCAGCAGTGAAAAGGACAACTATGGCTACACCTTC
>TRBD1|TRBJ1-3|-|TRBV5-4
CASTRDRGPPGNTIYF
TGTGCCAGCACCCGGGACAGGGGTCCCCCTGGAAACACCATATATTTT
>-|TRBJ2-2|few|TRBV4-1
CASSLGGETPGELFF
TGCGCCAGCAGCTTAGGGGGAGAAACACCCGGGGAGCTGTTTTTT
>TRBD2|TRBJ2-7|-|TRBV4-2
CAAGLDNYEQYF
TGTGCCGCGGGACTAGATAACTACGAGCAGTACTTC
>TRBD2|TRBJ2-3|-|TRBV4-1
CASSHVAGVGTDTQYF
TGCGCCAGCAGCCACGTAGCGGGAGTAGGCACAGATACGCAGTATTTT
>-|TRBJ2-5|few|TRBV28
CASNSQAPYQETQYF
TGTGCCAGCAACAGTCAAGCACCATACCAAGAGACCCAGTACTTC
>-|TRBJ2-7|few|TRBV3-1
CASSSPTYEQYF
TGTGCCAGCAGCTCCCCTACCTACGAGCAGTACTTC
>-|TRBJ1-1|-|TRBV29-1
CSVSRDSMNTEAFF
TGCAGCGTCTCACGGGATAGCATGAACACTGAAGCTTTCTTT
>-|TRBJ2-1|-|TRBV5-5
CASSLALASYNEQFF
TGTGCCAGCAGCTTGGCTCTAGCGAGCTACAATGAGCAGTTCTTC
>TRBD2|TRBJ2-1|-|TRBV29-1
CSVTNRDHGAGGTSYNEQFF
TGCAGCGTGACAAACCGGGACCACGGGGCGGGAGGAACCTCCTACAATGAGCAGTTCTTC
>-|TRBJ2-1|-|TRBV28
CASSLGENNEQFF
TGTGCCAGCAGTTTGGGAGAAAACAATGAGCAGTTCTTC
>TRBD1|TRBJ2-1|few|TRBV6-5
CASSYSGQGPASYNEQFF
TGTGCCAGCAGTTACTCGGGACAGGGGCCAGCCTCCTACAATGAGCAGTTCTTC
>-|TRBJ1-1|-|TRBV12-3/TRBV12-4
CASSPTGAGEAFF
TGTGCCAGCAGCCCCACCGGGGCGGGTGAAGCTTTCTTT
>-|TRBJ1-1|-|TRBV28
CASSSPGAQNTEAFF
TGTGCCAGCAGTTCCCCAGGGGCACAGAACACTGAAGCTTTCTTT
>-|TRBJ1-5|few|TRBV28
CASSLQGMGQPQHF
TGTGCCAGCAGTTTACAGGGGATGGGTCAGCCCCAGCATTTT
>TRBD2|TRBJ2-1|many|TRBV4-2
CASSQETGGTDEQFF
TGTGCCAGCAGCCAAGAAACGGGAGGGACGGATGAGCAGTTCTTC
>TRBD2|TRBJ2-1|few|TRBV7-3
CARGGSGRRNEQFF
TGTGCCAGGGGTGGGAGCGGGAGACGCAATGAGCAGTTCTTC
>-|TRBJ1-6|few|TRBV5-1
CASSYDSGNSPLHF
TGCGCCAGCAGTTATGACAGCGGTAATTCACCCCTCCACTTT
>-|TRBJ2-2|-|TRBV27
CASSLIGDTGELFF
TGTGCCAGCAGTTTAATTGGGGACACCGGGGAGCTGTTTTTT
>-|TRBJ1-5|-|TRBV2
CASSVFSGSNQPQHF
TGTGCCAGCAGCGTCTTTTCCGGGAGCAATCAGCCCCAGCATTTT
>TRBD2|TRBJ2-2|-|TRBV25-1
CASSETSVAGELFF
TGTGCCAGCAGTGAAACTAGCGTCGCCGGGGAGCTGTTTTTT
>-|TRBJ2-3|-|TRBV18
CASSPNRGGTDTQYF
TGTGCCAGCTCACCGAACAGGGGAGGGACAGATACGCAGTATTTT
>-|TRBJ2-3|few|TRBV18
CASSPIPGPGRDTQYF
TGTGCCAGCTCACCAATACCGGGACCGGGTAGAGATACGCAGTATTTT
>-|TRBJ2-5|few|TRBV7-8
CASSLEGGPQETQYF
TGTGCCAGCAGCTTAGAAGGGGGACCCCAAGAGACCCAGTACTTC
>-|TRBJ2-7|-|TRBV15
CATSRDWSDYEQYF
TGTGCCACCAGCAGAGATTGGTCCGACTACGAGCAGTACTTC
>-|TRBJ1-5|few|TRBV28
CASSSTAGSNQPQHF
TGTGCCAGCAGTTCTACCGCGGGAAGCAATCAGCCCCAGCATTTT
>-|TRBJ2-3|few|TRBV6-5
CASSPGGLLGTDTQYF
TGTGCCAGCAGTCCGGGGGGCCTTTTGGGCACAGATACGCAGTATTTT
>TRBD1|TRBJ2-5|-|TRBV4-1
CASSQGPGTGGETQYF
TGCGCCAGCAGCCAGGGACCCGGGACAGGTGGAGAGACCCAGTACTTC
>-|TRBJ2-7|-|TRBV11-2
CASSLVASEQYF
TGTGCCAGCAGCTTAGTGGCTTCCGAGCAGTACTTC
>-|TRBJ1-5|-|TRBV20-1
CSASRGWGNQPQHF
TGCAGTGCTAGTCGGGGTTGGGGCAATCAGCCCCAGCATTTT
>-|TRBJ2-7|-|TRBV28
CASSLQYEQYF
TGTGCCAGCAGTTTACAATACGAGCAGTACTTC
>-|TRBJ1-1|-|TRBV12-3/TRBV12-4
CASSLRVTEAFF
TGTGCCAGCAGTTTAAGGGTGACTGAAGCTTTCTTT
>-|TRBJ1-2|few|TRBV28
CASKHDRMGGYTF
TGTGCCAGCAAACATGACAGGATGGGTGGCTACACCTTC
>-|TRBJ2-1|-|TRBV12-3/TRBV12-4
CASSLARRGSYNEQFF
TGTGCCAGCAGTTTAGCGCGTAGGGGATCCTACAATGAGCAGTTCTTC
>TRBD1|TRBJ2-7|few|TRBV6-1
CASSDGTGAFYEQYF
TGTGCCAGCAGTGATGGGACAGGGGCCTTCTACGAGCAGTACTTC
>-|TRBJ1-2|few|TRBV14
CASSQGPFNYGYTF
TGTGCCAGCAGCCAAGGACCATTTAACTATGGCTACACCTTC
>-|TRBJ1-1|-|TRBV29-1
CSGQDYTEAFF
TGCAGCGGGCAGGACTACACTGAAGCTTTCTTT
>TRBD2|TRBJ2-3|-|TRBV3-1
CASSGLAGVRNTQYF
TGTGCCAGCAGCGGACTAGCGGGAGTTAGAAATACGCAGTATTTT
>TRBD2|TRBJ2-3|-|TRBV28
CASSLSGLAGGRDTQYF
TGTGCCAGCAGTTTATCAGGACTAGCGGGAGGAAGAGATACGCAGTATTTT
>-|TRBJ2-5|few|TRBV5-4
CASSRIKETQYF
TGTGCCAGCAGCAGAATAAAAGAGACCCAGTACTTC
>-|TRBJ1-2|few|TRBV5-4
CASSSRTGSTF
TGTGCCAGCAGCTCCCGTACGGGGTCCACCTTC
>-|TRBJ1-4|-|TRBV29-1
CSVPTGGTEKLFF
TGCAGCGTTCCCACGGGAGGGACAGAAAAACTGTTTTTT
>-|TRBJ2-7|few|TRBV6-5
CASSYQNGEQYF
TGTGCCAGCAGTTACCAGAATGGGGAGCAGTACTTC
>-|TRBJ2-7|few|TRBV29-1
CSVGLTGASYEQYF
TGCAGCGTGGGACTAACAGGGGCGTCCTACGAGCAGTACTTC
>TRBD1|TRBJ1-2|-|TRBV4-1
CASSQDEARDRGDYGYTF
TGCGCCAGCAGCCAAGATGAGGCCAGGGACAGGGGTGACTATGGCTACACCTTC
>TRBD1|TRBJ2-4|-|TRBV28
CASSWTGAKNIQYF
TGTGCCAGCAGTTGGACAGGAGCCAAAAACATTCAGTACTTC
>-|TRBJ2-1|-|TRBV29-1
CSVVLGPVEQFF
TGCAGCGTTGTACTAGGGCCGGTTGAGCAGTTCTTC